These T cell receptor beta chains were read from a single sample in a study of CD8 T cells in ankylosing spondylitis. One entry per CDR3 protein results from TCRdb running MiXCR on the 5' RACE reads. Among 330,000 or so distinct CDR3 sequences, 7.5% to 9% were seen once, and the ten largest hold less than 15%. Sequencing was performed on blood, either unsorted or a sorted T cell fraction (not recorded which). Receptor source: a male donor with ankylosing spondylitis. Each CDR3 is given with its conserved first and last residue. Each record gives: clone size, V gene, J gene, CDR3 protein. Size values are once, few and many counts, or a class for expanded clones, and some rows have none.

few,TRBV2,TRBJ1-4,CASRVGLQTLNEKLFF
few,TRBV30,TRBJ2-7,CAWSRASYEQYF
NA,TRBV28,TRBJ1-5,CASSPPSYRNQPQHF
few,TRBV20-1,TRBJ1-1,CSAPPQTGYTEAFF
NA,TRBV11-3,TRBJ2-1,CATGSGRSPLSDEQFF
many,TRBV12-1,TRBJ2-1,CASSSLAGGAYNEQFF
few,TRBV18,TRBJ2-7,CASSPLGLAGLNEQYF
few,TRBV2,TRBJ2-4,CASRRLSGGDIQYF
NA,TRBV12-3/TRBV12-4,TRBJ1-5,CASSLSNNQPQHF
many,TRBV20-1,TRBJ2-3,CSARDHSTDTQYF
few,TRBV18,TRBJ2-7,CASSPVAGGPDEQYF
once,TRBV28,TRBJ2-2,CASSLRASVTGELFF
many,TRBV28,TRBJ2-7,CASTLTGGRYEQYF
few,TRBV3-1,TRBJ1-5,CASSVRTGSNQPQHF
many,TRBV5-1,TRBJ2-5,CASSLLDQETQYF
few,TRBV6-2/TRBV6-3,TRBJ2-1,CASSSLTSGNDEQFF
few,TRBV7-9,TRBJ2-3,CASISRQGASDTQYF
many,TRBV20-1,TRBJ2-7,CSAAPPDSYEQYF
few,TRBV27,TRBJ2-6,CASSLHWVVAGANVLTF
NA,TRBV18,TRBJ2-3,CASSTDRTFLTDTQYF
few,TRBV6-6,TRBJ2-3,CATLSWSSDTQYF
few,TRBV12-3/TRBV12-4,TRBJ2-7,CASSSGSFSYEQYF
few,TRBV18,TRBJ1-5,CASSPSPGWNNQPQHF
NA,TRBV19,TRBJ2-1,CASSVRGYEQFF
NA,TRBV6-5,TRBJ2-3,CASSYSFGGSRTDTQYF
many,TRBV29-1,TRBJ2-1,CSVVSGRANNEQFF
many,TRBV5-1,TRBJ2-1,CASSLLAEGDNEQFF
few,TRBV20-1,TRBJ2-1,CSAREPGQRIYNEQFF
few,TRBV5-1,TRBJ2-1,CASWDPGLPTHEQFF
NA,TRBV5-1,TRBJ2-2,CASSPGGVSGSIGPGELFF
many,TRBV11-3,TRBJ2-5,CASSSGQGETQYF
NA,TRBV5-1,TRBJ2-1,CASSAGASGRIIEQFF
few,TRBV7-2,TRBJ2-3,CASSARANYASTDTQYF
few,TRBV7-2,TRBJ1-5,CASSLERGLNQPQHF
few,TRBV2,TRBJ1-2,CASSDDFYGYTF
few,TRBV27,TRBJ1-5,CASRGTSNQPQHF
few,TRBV6-5,TRBJ1-1,CASSYNQGMNTEAFF